This T cell receptor beta chain was obtained from a study of tumor-infiltrating lymphocytes in primary liver carcinoma. Study information: Staging placed the tumors at T1-T3 N0M0, and they measured about 4 to 10 cm across.

DNA and RNA were both co-extracted from 20-30 mg of bulk tissue that had not been sorted. Patients underwent resection of primary liver carcinoma. The CDR3 contains 12 residues. For this clonotype: Its antigen is not identified. At one of its ends the junction is not consistent with the germline gene, which may arise from a read error.

Researchers generated TCR beta cDNA from about 530 ng of total RNA, relying on a constant-region primer. Three rounds of nested multiplex PCR with slightly modified ARM-PCR produced TCR beta libraries. Running roughly 10 cycles apiece, the first two PCR rounds relied on TRBV1-TRBV30 forward primers together with a C-beta reverse primer. TCRdb used MiXCR to reprocess the multiplex PCR reads, holding one entry per CDR3 protein. The sample carries tens of thousands of distinct CDR3 sequences, nearly 80% recorded once. Study conclusions and caveats: Only about 7.5-24% of top clones were detected in all five tumor regions. Tumor region pairs outstripped tumor-adjacent and tumor-blood pairs in overlap.

Input material: liver tumor tissue from sampling region 3. Subset denoted: tumor region T3, left-lateral pole. The chain uses TRBV12-3 or TRBV12-4 and TRBJ1-6, with D hard to call. The receptor was isolated from a man in his forties with primary liver carcinoma and hepatitis B virus infection. This CDR3 is CASSLKSSALHF. Written as DNA, the CDR3 is TGTGCCAGCAGTCTAAAGAGTTCAGCCCTCCACTTT.